The 16 T cell receptor beta chains given below trace back to one sample, sequenced in a study of T cells in Graves' hyperthyroidism and ophthalmopathy. From RNA transcripts, TCR beta CDR3 regions were amplified. The HTBI set primed first-round TCR CDR3 RT-PCR. TCRdb ran MiXCR on the multiplex PCR reads and lists one entry per CDR3 protein. This table holds about 410,000 distinct CDR3 sequences, over 12% found once. Sequencing was performed on blood. The receptors were gathered from a man in his late teens or twenties with Graves' ophthalmopathy.

This clonotype was counted ten times or more. This chain links TRBV15 with TRBJ2-5; no definite D call. V shed 0 bases and J shed 2 bases, with 1 base lying between them. CDR3 size: 12 residues. Germline V lookup: CDR1 LNHNV, CDR2 YYDKDF (reference sequence). This CDR3 is CATSRDQETQYF. CDR3 sequence (DNA): TGTGCCACCAGCAGAGATCAAGAGACCCAGTACTTC.

CDR3 amino acids: CASSYRGSGSTNEKLFF. CDR3 nucleotides: TGTGCCAGCAGCTATAGGGGGTCCGGGTCAACTAATGAAAAACTGTTTTTT. The rearrangement links TRBV7-9 to TRBJ1-4, with a weak D call TRBD1 (6 bases). With 4 bases removed from V and 0 bases from J, the gap between germline ends came to 15 bases. Germline CDR1 is SEHNR and CDR2 is FQNEAQ (reference sequence). The CDR3 has 17 amino acids.

The chain employs TRBV12-3 or TRBV12-4 and TRBJ1-4; 8 positions agree with TRBD1. The ends lost 5 bases at V and 8 bases at J; junction bases unmatched: 4. The CDR3 spans 13 residues. CDR3 amino acids: CASSATGEEKLFF. The CDR3 DNA sequence: TGTGCCAGCAGTGCGACAGGGGAGGAAAAACTGTTTTTT.

This clonotype was counted ten times or more. The genes are TRBV29-1 and TRBJ1-1; weak D call: TRBD1 (5 bases). CDR1 and CDR2 (germline): SQVTM, ANQGSEA. This CDR3 region has 12 residues. Trimming stripped 1 base from V and 5 bases from J, with 8 bases between. The CDR3 sequence: CSVEAGGTEAFF. In DNA form, the CDR3 reads TGCAGCGTTGAAGCGGGGGGGACTGAAGCTTTCTTT.

The chain carries TRBV19 and TRBJ1-1, with 9 bases matching TRBD1. The junction had 4 bases not matched to a gene; V was cut back by 5 bases and J by 6 bases. Germline CDR1 reads LNHDA; CDR2 reads SQIVND (reference sequence). This CDR3 region has 13 residues. CDR3 coding DNA: TGTGCCAGTAGTCAACAGGGGGCTTCTGAAGCTTTCTTT. This sequence encodes CASSQQGASEAFF.

This clonotype was recorded a few times. V gene TRBV11-2 combines with J gene TRBJ2-7; 7 bases are a match to TRBD1. This CDR3 is built from 15 residues. The germline gives CDR1 SGHAT, CDR2 FQNNGV. J lost 6 bases, V lost 4 bases, and 12 bases had no gene match. The CDR3 loop reads CASSSFQTGFSEQYF. As DNA, the CDR3 is TGTGCCAGCAGCTCCTTCCAGACAGGGTTTAGCGAGCAGTACTTC. Filled out from reference TRBV11-2 and TRBJ2-7, the complete variable domain reads EAGVAQSPRYKIIEKRQSVAFWCNPISGHATLYWYQQILGQGPKLLIQFQNNGVVDDSQLPKDRFSAERLKGVDSTLKIQPAKLEDSAVYLCASSSFQTGFSEQYFGPGTRLTVT.

As to this clonotype: A much larger clone is a single base away; this may be a read error. The rearrangement uses TRBV5-1 and TRBJ2-7; TRBD1 agrees at 7 bases. The J call may be faulty, since TRBJ2-1 better matches the DNA end. CDR1 is SGHRS, CDR2 YFSETQ, per germline. The CDR3 contains 17 residues. CDR3 DNA sequence: TGCGCCAGCAGCTTGTGGGTCGGGACAGTCAAGAACTACGAGCAGTTCTTC. Protein: CASSLWVGTVKNYEQFF.

This clonotype was seen repeatedly, ten times or more. V usage is TRBV11-2 and J usage is TRBJ2-7; a possible D gene is TRBD2 (5 bases). Trimming took off 5 bases at V and 7 bases at J, with 9 bases between the two ends. The CDR3 extends over 11 amino acids. Germline lookup yields CDR1 SGHAT and CDR2 FQNNGV. Written as DNA, the CDR3 is TGTGCCAGCAGCCTTTTAGCGGAGCAGTACTTC. Translated, it gives CASSLLAEQYF.

Comments on this clonotype: Just one base apart from a much larger clone, this may be a read error. The chain has TRBV6-5 and TRBJ2-5; possibly TRBD1 for D (6 bases). The CDR3 is made up of 16 amino acids. CDR1 is MNHEY, CDR2 SVGAGI, per germline. CDR3 DNA sequence: TGTGCCGGCAGGTACTCGCGTGACAGGCCTCAAGAGACCCAGTACTTC. It yields the protein CAGRYSRDRPQETQYF.

This clonotype was counted a few times. This chain connects TRBV10-2 to TRBJ2-7; D might be TRBD1 (6 bases). The germline gives CDR1 WSHSY, CDR2 SAAADI. There are 12 residues in the CDR3. With 10 bases removed from V and 6 bases from J, the gap between germline ends came to 16 bases. The CDR3 DNA sequence: TGCGCCATCAGGGGTGGGGGAGCCGAGCAGTACTTC. This encodes CAIRGGGAEQYF.

This clonotype occurred many times. The chain uses TRBV13 and TRBJ2-1, with 7 bases fitting TRBD2. V lost 3 bases, J lost 7 bases, and 3 bases stayed unmatched. This CDR3 has 13 amino acids. Germline V gene lookup returns CDR1 PRHDT and CDR2 FYEKMQ (reference sequence). The CDR3 DNA follows: TGTGCCAGCAGCTTGTGGGGGGGAAATGAGCAGTTCTTC. Translating it yields CASSLWGGNEQFF.

In this sample, this clonotype turned up many times. The V gene is TRBV11-1, the J gene TRBJ2-7; TRBD2 aligns across 11 bases. Germline lookup yields CDR1 SGHAT and CDR2 FQDESV (reference sequence). The CDR3 covers 15 residues. V trimming: 5 bases; J trimming: 3 bases; junction bases outside the gene matches: 6. CDR3 loop: CASSDTSGGDYEQYF. The CDR3 nucleotides are TGTGCCAGCAGCGATACTAGCGGGGGTGACTACGAGCAGTACTTC.

The sample holds many counts of this clonotype. The chain carries TRBV27 and TRBJ2-7, with D uncertain. Germline loops: CDR1 MNHEY, CDR2 SMNVEV (reference sequence). V was trimmed by 6 bases and J by 4 bases, leaving 7 bases between them. The CDR3 has 11 residues. CDR3 sequence (DNA): TGTGCCAGCAGGGCTAAATACGAGCAGTACTTC. Translation: CASRAKYEQYF.

This clonotype showed up many times. The rearrangement uses TRBV11-2 and TRBJ2-7; D may match TRBD1 or TRBD2 (5 bases each). The CDR3 has 15 amino acids. The V end lost 5 bases, the J end lost 5 bases, and 19 bases lay between the germline ends. Germline V gene sequence: CDR1 SGHAT, CDR2 FQNNGV. DNA for the CDR3: TGTGCCAGCAGCACCCCGCATTTGAGAGGGGACGAGCAGTACTTC. This codes for CASSTPHLRGDEQYF.

Points on this clonotype: A much larger clone differs from this one at a single base, so this may be a read error. This sequence joins TRBV11-2 and TRBJ2-5; 12 bases agree with TRBD2. Germline-derived CDR1 and CDR2 are SGHAT and FQNNGV. This CDR3 spans 15 amino acids. The V and J ends lost 6 bases and 5 bases, in that order; junction bases with no gene match: 7. CDR3 residues: CASSIWTSGEETQYF. The DNA for the CDR3 is TGTGCCAGCAGTATTTGGACTAGCGGGGAGGAGACCCAGTACTTC.

The chain is built from TRBV6-1 and TRBJ2-2, with D unresolved. CDR3 length equals 16 residues. Germline V gene sequence: CDR1 MNHNS, CDR2 SASEGT. Trimming took off 6 bases at V and 4 bases at J, with 18 bases between the two ends. The CDR3 protein is CASSFSRAQPTGELFF. CDR3 nucleotide sequence: TGTGCCAGCAGCTTTTCTCGGGCCCAACCCACCGGGGAGCTGTTTTTT.